This TCR beta chain was recorded in a study of T cell repertoires in cytomegalovirus infection. About the research overall: Public TCR beta signatures marked donors with CMV infection and the matching HLA. General study findings and limits: The study identified carriers of CMV plus the relevant HLA from cumulative public TCR beta family frequency. Clonotypes of TCR beta that were HLA-C-restricted and CMV-specific dominated the ex vivo response.

The CDR3 is 19 amino acids. V shed 2 bases, J shed 1 base, and the junction held 10 bases outside the gene matches. Per germline, CDR1 MNHNY and CDR2 SVGAGI (reference sequence). Concerning this clonotype itself: Its cognate antigen is unknown.

Via MiXCR, TCRdb re-called the reads, giving one row per CDR3 protein. This sample has roughly 500,000 distinct CDR3 sequences, with 30% to 35% found just once. This clonotype originated in a human donor in good health (CMV status not recorded). Some clones in this sample may be carry-over from other donors' samples. The V and J genes are TRBV6-6 and TRBJ2-1, with 11 bases identical to TRBD2. This specimen consisted of cultured PBMCs, obtained from culture after CMV antigen stimulation. CDR3 sequence: CASSYPVLAGGSSYNEQFF. CDR3 nucleotide sequence: TGTGCCAGCAGTTACCCTGTGCTAGCGGGAGGTTCGTCCTACAATGAGCAGTTCTTC.